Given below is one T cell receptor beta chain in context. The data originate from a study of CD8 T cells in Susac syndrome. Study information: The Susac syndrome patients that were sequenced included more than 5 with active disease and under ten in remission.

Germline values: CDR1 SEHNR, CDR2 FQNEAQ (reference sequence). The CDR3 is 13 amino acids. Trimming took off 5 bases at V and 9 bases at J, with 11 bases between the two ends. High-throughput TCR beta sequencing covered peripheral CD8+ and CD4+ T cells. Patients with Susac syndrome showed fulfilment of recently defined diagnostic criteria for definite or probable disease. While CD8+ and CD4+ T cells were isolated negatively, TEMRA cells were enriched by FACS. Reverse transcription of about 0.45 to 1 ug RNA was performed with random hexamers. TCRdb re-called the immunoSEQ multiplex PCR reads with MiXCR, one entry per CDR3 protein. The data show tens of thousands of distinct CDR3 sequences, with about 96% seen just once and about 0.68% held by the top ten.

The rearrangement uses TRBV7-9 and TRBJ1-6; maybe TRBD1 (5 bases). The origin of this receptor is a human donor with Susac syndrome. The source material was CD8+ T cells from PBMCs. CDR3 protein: CASSPSGPSPLHF. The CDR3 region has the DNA TGTGCCAGCAGCCCCTCGGGACCTTCACCCCTCCACTTT.